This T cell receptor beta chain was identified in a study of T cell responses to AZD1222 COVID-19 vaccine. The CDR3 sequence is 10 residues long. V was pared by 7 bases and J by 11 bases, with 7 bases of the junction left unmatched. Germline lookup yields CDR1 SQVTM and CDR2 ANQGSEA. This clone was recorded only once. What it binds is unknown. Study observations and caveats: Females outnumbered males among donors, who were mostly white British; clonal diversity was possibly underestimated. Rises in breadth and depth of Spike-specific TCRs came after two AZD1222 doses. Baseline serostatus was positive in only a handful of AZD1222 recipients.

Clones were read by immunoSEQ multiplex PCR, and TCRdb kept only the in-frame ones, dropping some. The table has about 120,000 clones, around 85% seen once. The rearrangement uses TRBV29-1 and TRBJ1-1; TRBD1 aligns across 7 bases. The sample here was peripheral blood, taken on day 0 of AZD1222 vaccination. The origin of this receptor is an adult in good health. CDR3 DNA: TGCAGCGGGGGACAGACGGAGGCTTTCTTT. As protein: CSGGQTEAFF. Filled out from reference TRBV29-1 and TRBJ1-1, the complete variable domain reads SAVISQKPSRDICQRGTSLTIQCQVDSQVTMMFWYRQQPGQSLTLIATANQGSEATYESGFVIDKFPISRPNLTFSTLTVSNMSPEDSSIYLCSGGQTEAFFGQGTRLTVV.